This T cell receptor beta chain originates from a study of OX40 agonist ivuxolimab in advanced cancers. Assay: immunoSEQ multiplex PCR; the TCRdb copy retains only in-frame clones and omits some. The sample yields around 62,000 clones, 65% to 90% seen once. Germline V gene data show CDR1 as MNHEY and CDR2 as SMNVEV (reference sequence). This CDR3 region has 15 residues. V was trimmed by 0 bases and J by 4 bases, leaving 12 bases between them. Excluded were patients having autoimmune disease history or systemic immunosuppression. This TCR was sampled from an adult with an advanced solid tumor such as melanoma, head and neck, liver or kidney cancer. This chain uses TRBV27 with TRBJ1-2, with a weak D call TRBD1 (5 bases). The sample consisted of CD4+ or CD8+ T cells sorted from blood, taken in a trial of the OX40 agonist ivuxolimab. The CDR3 sequence is CASSLSGDGAYGYTF. The CDR3 DNA follows: TGTGCCAGCAGTTTATCGGGGGACGGCGCCTATGGCTACACCTTC.